The T cell receptor beta chain under discussion was sequenced for a study of cytotoxic CD8 clonotypes in ibrutinib-treated CLL. Turning to the study itself: The group held 11 relapsed/refractory and around 14 treatment-naive patients, with 17 IGHV unmutated. Overall study findings and caveats: Sustained-remission and progressing patients had different sampling times.

A remark on this clone: Its specificity is not known.

TCRdb's copy holds only in-frame clones and misses some; the assay was immunoSEQ multiplex PCR. The table lists about 200,000 clones, 70% to 75% of them singletons. This CDR3 contains 17 residues. Germline values: CDR1 LNHDA, CDR2 SQIVND (reference sequence). Deletions cut 6 bases from V and 0 bases from J, with 18 bases between. V and J are TRBV19 and TRBJ2-1; D gene uncertain. Sequenced material: PBMCs, taken after 12 months of ibrutinib treatment. The receptor was derived from a human donor with chronic lymphocytic leukemia. The CDR3 spells CASSPLGLGSSYNEQFF. Written as DNA, the CDR3 is TGTGCCAGTAGCCCGTTAGGTTTGGGTAGCTCCTACAATGAGCAGTTCTTC.